Here is one T cell receptor beta chain with its context. Its antigen is as yet unknown. Germline V lookup: CDR1 SGHRS, CDR2 YFSETQ. With 0 bases removed from V and 4 bases from J, the gap between germline ends came to 13 bases. The CDR3 covers 15 residues. The data were obtained in a study of long-term antiretroviral therapy in people with HIV. Researchers report immunoSEQ v3.0 was run at survey level. TCRdb keeps only in-frame clones here, not all; method: immunoSEQ multiplex PCR. The table shows about 16,000 clones, with around 80% occurring only once. Study findings and constraints: Collection of the blood, which took place between the mid-2000s and the late 2010s, possibly occurred under older ART regimens. Across all time points, the repertoire was dominated by clones that expanded before ART. It was not possible to obtain data on ART adherence, viral resistance or therapy changes.

J is TRBJ1-2 and V is TRBV5-1; no clear D. The TCR originated in a man aged 18 to 30 with HIV. Sequenced here: unsorted PBMCs, sampled 0.1 years after starting antiretroviral therapy. The CDR3 nucleotides read TGCGCCAGCAGCTTGGCCCGGACCTCGGGCTATGGCTACACCTTC. Translating gives CASSLARTSGYGYTF. Looking up the rest from reference TRBV5-1 and TRBJ1-2 gives the full variable domain: KAGVTQTPRYLIKTRGQQVTLSCSPISGHRSVSWYQQTPGQGLQFLFEYFSETQRNKGNFPGRFSGRQFSNSRSEMNVSTLELGDSALYLCASSLARTSGYGYTFGSGTRLTVV.